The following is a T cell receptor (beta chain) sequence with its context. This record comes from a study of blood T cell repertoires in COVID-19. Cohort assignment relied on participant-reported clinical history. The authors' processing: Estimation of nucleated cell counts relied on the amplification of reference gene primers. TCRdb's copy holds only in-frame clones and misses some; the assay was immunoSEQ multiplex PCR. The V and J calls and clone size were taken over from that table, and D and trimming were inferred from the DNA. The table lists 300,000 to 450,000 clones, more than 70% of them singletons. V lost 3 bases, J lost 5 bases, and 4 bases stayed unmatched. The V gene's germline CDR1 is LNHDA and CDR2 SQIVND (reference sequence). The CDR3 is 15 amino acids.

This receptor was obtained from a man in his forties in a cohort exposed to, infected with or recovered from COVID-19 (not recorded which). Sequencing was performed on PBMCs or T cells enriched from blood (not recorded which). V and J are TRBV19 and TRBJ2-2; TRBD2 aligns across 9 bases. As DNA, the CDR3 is TGTGCCAGTAGTATGGCGGGAGGGCCGACCGGGGAGCTGTTTTTT. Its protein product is CASSMAGGPTGELFF.